The clone carrying this T cell receptor beta chain has more than one count but fewer than ten. Its target is not known. V dropped 10 bases and J dropped 6 bases, with 13 bases sitting between them. Germline V CDR1 and CDR2: MNHNS, SASEGT. CDR3 length: 12 residues. This sample is part of a study of T cells in Graves' hyperthyroidism and ophthalmopathy. Study conclusions and caveats: Stable hyperthyroidism was told apart from ophthalmopathy by a model built on 13 V-J features. In validation, the model predicted ophthalmopathy. These predictions came a median about 6.5 months before onset.

Authors of the study amplified TCR beta CDR3 regions from RNA transcripts. Primed by the HTBI set, a first-round RT-PCR was run on the TCR CDR3. TCRdb re-called the multiplex PCR reads through MiXCR, storing one row per CDR3 protein. Here the sample spans about 640,000 distinct CDR3 sequences, roughly 20% being singletons. The receptor comes from a man younger than 40 with Graves' ophthalmopathy. The V gene is TRBV6-1, the J gene TRBJ2-1, with TRBD2 as a possible D gene (6 bases). Source material: blood. CDR3 in amino acids: CATRDSGNEQFF. DNA of the CDR3: TGTGCCACGCGGGACTCTGGCAATGAGCAGTTCTTC.